This T cell receptor beta chain is drawn from a study of control samples from healthy donors and cancer patients. A note on this clone: A read error may produce the germline difference seen at one junction end. Distinct nucleotide sequences in the sample also encode this CDR3.

Assay: immunoSEQ multiplex PCR; the TCRdb copy retains only in-frame clones and omits some. The repertoire holds some 99,000 clones, roughly nine tenths seen once, with about 4.7% in the top ten. The CDR3 is 15 residues long. Germline CDR1 is SEHNR and CDR2 is FQNEAQ (reference sequence). This receptor was taken from a human donor in good health. The donor label of this sample is uncertain. The chain combines TRBV7-9 with TRBJ2-1; the D gene is possibly TRBD2 (5 bases). The sequenced material came from blood. In DNA, the CDR3 is TGCGCCAGCAGCTCTGACACGTCGGGATACAATGAGCAGTTCTTC. It translates to CASSSDTSGYNEQFF.